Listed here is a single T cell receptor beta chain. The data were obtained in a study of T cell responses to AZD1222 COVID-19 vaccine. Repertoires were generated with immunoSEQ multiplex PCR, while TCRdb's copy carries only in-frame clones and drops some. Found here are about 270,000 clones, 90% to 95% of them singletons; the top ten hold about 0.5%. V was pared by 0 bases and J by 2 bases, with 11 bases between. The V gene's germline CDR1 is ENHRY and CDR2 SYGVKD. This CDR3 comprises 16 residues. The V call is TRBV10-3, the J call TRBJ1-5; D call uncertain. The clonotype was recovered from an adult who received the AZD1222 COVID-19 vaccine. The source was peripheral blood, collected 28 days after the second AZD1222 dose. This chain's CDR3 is CAISESPGEGNQPQHF. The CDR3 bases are TGTGCCATCAGTGAGTCGCCGGGTGAGGGCAATCAGCCCCAGCATTTT.